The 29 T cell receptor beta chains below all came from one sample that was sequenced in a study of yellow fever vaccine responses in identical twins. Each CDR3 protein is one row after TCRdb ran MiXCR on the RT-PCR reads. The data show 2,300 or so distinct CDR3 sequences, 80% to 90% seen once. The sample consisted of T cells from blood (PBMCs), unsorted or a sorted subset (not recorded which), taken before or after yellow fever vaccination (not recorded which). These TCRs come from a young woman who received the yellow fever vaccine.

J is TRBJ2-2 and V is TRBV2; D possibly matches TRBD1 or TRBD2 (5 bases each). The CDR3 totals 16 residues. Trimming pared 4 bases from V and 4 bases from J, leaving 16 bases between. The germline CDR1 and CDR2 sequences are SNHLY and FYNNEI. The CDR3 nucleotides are TGTGCCAGCAGTGCCGGCCAGGGAGCCGCCACCGGGGAGCTGTTTTTT. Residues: CASSAGQGAATGELFF.

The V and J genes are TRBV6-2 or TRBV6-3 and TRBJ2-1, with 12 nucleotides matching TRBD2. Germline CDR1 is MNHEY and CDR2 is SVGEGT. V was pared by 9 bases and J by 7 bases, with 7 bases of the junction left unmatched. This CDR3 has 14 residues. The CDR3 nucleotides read TGTGCCAGTACCCTAGCGGGAGGGTTTAATGAGCAGTTCTTC. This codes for CASTLAGGFNEQFF.

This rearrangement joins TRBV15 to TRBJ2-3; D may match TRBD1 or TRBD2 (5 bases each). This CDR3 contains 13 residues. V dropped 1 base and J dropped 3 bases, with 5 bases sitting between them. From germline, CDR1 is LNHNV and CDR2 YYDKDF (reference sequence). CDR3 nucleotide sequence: TGTGCCACCAGCAGAGGGGGGACAGATACGCAGTATTTT. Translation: CATSRGGTDTQYF.

The CDR3 region is CSVVMTSGITIQYF. The CDR3 bases are TGCAGCGTTGTTATGACTAGCGGGATAACCATTCAGTACTTC. The V gene is TRBV29-1, the J gene TRBJ2-4; 11 nucleotides line up with TRBD2. Losses at the gene ends were 4 bases for V and 9 bases for J; bases not matched to a gene: 8. The CDR3 runs to 14 residues. Germline V gives CDR1 SQVTM, CDR2 ANQGSEA.

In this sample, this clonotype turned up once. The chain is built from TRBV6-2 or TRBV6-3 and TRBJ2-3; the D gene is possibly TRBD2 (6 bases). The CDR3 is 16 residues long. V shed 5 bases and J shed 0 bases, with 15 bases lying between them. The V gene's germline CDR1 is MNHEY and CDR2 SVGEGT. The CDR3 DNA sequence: TGTGCCAGCAGTACCCGGGGGAAAGCTAGCACAGATACGCAGTATTTT. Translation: CASSTRGKASTDTQYF.

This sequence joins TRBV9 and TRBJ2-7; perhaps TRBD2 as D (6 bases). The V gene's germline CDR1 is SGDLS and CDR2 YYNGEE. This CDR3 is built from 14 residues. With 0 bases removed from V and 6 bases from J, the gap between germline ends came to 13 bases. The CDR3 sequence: CASSVALEGTEQYF. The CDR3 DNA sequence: TGTGCCAGCAGCGTAGCTCTGGAGGGGACCGAGCAGTACTTC.

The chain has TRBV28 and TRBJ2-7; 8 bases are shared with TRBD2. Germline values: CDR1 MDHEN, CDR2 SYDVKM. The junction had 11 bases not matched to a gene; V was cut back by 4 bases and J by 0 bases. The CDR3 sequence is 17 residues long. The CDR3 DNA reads TGTGCCAGCAGTTCCCCCATAGCGGGACAAAGCTCCTACGAGCAGTACTTC. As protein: CASSSPIAGQSSYEQYF. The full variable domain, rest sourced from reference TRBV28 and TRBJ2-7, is DVKVTQSSRYLVKRTGEKVFLECVQDMDHENMFWYRQDPGLGLRLIYFSYDVKMKEKGDIPEGYSVSREKKERFSLILESASTNQTSMYLCASSSPIAGQSSYEQYFGPGTRLTVT.

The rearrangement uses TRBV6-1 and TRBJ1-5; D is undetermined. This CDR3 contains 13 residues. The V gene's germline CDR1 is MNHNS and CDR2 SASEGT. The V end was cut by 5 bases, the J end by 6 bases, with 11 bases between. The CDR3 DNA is TGTGCCAGCAGTCCGCCCTCTGGTCAGCCCCAGCATTTT. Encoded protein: CASSPPSGQPQHF.

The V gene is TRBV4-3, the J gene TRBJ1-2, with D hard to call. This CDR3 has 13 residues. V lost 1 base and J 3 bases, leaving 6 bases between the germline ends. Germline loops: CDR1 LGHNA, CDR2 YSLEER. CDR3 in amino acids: CASSQVGDYGYTF. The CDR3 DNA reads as TGCGCCAGCAGCCAAGTTGGGGACTATGGCTACACCTTC.

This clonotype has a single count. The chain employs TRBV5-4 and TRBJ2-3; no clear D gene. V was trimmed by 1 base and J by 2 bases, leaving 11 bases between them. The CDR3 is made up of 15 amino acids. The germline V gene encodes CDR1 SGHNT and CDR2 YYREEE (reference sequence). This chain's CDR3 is CASSLPYRDTDTQYF. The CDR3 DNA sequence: TGTGCCAGCAGCTTGCCGTATCGAGACACAGATACGCAGTATTTT.

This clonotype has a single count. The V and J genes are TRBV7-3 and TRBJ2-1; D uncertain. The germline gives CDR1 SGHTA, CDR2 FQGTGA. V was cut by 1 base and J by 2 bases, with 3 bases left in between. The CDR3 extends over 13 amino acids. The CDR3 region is CASSLKAYNEQFF. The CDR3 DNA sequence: TGTGCCAGCAGCTTAAAAGCCTACAATGAGCAGTTCTTC.

The CDR3 DNA is TGCAGTGCTAGCAGACAGGGTACGGAGCAGTACTTC. Translated, it gives CSASRQGTEQYF. The rearrangement links TRBV20-1 to TRBJ2-7; TRBD1 matches 7 bases. The J segment lost 7 bases and the V segment lost 3 bases, leaving 6 bases of the junction unmatched. The CDR3 runs 12 residues. CDR1 is DFQATT and CDR2 is SNEGSKA in the germline V gene (reference sequence).

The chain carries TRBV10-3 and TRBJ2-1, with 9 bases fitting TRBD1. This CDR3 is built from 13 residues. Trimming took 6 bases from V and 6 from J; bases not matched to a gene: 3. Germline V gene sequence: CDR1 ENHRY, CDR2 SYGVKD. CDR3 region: CAIRGQGGNEQFF. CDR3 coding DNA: TGTGCCATCAGGGGACAGGGCGGCAATGAGCAGTTCTTC.

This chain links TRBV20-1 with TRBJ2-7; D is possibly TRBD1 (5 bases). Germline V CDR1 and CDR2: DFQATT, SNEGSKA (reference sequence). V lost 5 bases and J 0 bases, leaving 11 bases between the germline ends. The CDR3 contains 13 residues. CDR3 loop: CSADPRASYEQYF. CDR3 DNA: TGCAGTGCTGACCCCAGGGCCTCCTACGAGCAGTACTTC.

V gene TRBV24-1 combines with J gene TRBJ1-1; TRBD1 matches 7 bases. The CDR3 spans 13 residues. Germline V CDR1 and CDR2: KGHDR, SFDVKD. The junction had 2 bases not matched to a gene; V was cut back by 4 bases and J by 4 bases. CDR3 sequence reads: CATSDRGSTEAFF. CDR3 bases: TGTGCCACCAGTGACAGGGGGAGCACTGAAGCTTTCTTT.

CDR3 in DNA: TGTGCCAGCAGCCCTATGGGGGTGAGCACTGAAGCTTTCTTT. Its translation is CASSPMGVSTEAFF. The V call is TRBV11-2, the J call TRBJ1-1; tentatively, D is TRBD1 (5 bases). Trimming removed 5 bases at V and 4 bases at J, with 14 bases between. CDR1 and CDR2 (germline): SGHAT, FQNNGV. The CDR3 runs to 14 residues. Full variable domain (rest looked up from reference TRBV11-2 and TRBJ1-1): EAGVAQSPRYKIIEKRQSVAFWCNPISGHATLYWYQQILGQGPKLLIQFQNNGVVDDSQLPKDRFSAERLKGVDSTLKIQPAKLEDSAVYLCASSPMGVSTEAFFGQGTRLTVV.

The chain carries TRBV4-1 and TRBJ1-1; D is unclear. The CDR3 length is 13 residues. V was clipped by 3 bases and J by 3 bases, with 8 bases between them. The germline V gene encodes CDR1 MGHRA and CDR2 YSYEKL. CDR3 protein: CASSHAGDTEAFF. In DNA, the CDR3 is TGCGCCAGCAGCCATGCCGGGGACACTGAAGCTTTCTTT.

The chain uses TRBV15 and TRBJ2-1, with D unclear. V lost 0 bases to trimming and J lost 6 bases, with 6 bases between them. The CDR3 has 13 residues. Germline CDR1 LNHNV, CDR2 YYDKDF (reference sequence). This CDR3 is CATSRDRFNEQFF. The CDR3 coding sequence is TGTGCCACCAGCAGAGACAGGTTCAATGAGCAGTTCTTC.

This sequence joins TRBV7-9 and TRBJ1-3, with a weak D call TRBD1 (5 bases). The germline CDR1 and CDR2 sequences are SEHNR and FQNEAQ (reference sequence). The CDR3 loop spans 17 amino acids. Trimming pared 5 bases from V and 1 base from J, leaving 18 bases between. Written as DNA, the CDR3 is TGTGCCAGCAGCAAAGGACCACAGGAGCCTTCTGGAAACACCATATATTTT. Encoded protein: CASSKGPQEPSGNTIYF.

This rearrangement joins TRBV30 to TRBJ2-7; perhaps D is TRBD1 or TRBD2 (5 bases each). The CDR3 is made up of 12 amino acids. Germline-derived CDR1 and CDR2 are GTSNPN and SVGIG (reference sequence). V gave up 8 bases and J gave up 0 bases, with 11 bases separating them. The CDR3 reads CALRGGSYEQYF. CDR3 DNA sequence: TGTGCCCTTCGGGGCGGCTCCTACGAGCAGTACTTC.

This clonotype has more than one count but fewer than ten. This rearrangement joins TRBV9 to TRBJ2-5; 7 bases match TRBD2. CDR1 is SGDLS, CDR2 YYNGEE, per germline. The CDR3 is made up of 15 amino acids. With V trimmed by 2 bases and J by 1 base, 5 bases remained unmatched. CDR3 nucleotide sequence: TGTGCCAGCAGCGTCTTAGGGAGGGTCCAAGAGACCCAGTACTTC. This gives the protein CASSVLGRVQETQYF.

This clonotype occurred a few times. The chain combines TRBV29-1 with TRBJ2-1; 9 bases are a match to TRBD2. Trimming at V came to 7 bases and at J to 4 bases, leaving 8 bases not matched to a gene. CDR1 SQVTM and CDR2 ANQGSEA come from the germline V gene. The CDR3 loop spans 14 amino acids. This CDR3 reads CSATRLAEYNEQFF. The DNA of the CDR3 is TGCAGCGCCACCCGACTAGCGGAATACAATGAGCAGTTCTTC.

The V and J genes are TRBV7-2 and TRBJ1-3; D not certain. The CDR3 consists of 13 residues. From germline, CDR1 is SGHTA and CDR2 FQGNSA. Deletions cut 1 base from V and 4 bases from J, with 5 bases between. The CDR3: CASSLESGNTIYF. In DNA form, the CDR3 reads TGTGCCAGCAGCTTAGAATCAGGAAACACCATATATTTT.

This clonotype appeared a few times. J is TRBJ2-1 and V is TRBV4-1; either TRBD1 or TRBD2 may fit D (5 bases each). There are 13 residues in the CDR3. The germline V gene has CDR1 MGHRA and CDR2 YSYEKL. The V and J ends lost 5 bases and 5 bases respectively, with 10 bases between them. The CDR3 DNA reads TGCGCCAGCAGCTGGGACGGAAACAATGAGCAGTTCTTC. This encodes CASSWDGNNEQFF.

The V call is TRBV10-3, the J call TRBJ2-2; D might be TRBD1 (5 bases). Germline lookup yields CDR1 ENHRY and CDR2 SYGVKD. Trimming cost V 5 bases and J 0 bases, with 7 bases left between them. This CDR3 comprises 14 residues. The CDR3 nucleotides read TGTGCCATCAGTACAGGCCCGAACACCGGGGAGCTGTTTTTT. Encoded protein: CAISTGPNTGELFF.

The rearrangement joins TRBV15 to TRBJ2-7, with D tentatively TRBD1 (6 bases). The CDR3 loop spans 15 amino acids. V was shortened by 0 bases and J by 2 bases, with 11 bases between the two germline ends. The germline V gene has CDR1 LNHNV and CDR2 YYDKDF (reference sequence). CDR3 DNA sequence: TGTGCCACCAGCAGAGACCCGACAGGTACCTACGAGCAGTACTTC. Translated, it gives CATSRDPTGTYEQYF. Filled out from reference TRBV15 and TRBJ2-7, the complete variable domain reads DAMVIQNPRYQVTQFGKPVTLSCSQTLNHNVMYWYQQKSSQAPKLLFHYYDKDFNNEADTPDNFQSRRPNTSFCFLDIRSPGLGDTAMYLCATSRDPTGTYEQYFGPGTRLTVT.

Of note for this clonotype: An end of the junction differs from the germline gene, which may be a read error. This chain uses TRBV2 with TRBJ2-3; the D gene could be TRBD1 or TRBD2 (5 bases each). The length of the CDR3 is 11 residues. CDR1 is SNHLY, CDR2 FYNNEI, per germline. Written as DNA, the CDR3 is TGTGCCAGCAGTGAGAGGGACCGCCCCTCTTTT. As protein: CASSERDRPSF. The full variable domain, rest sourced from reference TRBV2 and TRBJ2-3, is EPEVTQTPSHQVTQMGQEVILRCVPISNHLYFYWYRQILGQKVEFLVSFYNNEISEKSEIFDDQFSVERPDGSNFTLKIRSTKLEDSAMYFCASSERDRPSFGPGTRLTVL.

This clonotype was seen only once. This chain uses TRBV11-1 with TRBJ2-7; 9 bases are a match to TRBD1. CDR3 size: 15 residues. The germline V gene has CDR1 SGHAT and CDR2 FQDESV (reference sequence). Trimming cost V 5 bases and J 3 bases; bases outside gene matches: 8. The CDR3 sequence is CASSPGQGIYYEQYF. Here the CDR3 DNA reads TGTGCCAGCAGCCCGGGACAGGGTATATACTACGAGCAGTACTTC.

As DNA, the CDR3 is TGTGCCAGTAGTATAGTCTGGGAATCCTTCTACGAGCAGTACTTC. Translation: CASSIVWESFYEQYF. The rearrangement uses TRBV19 and TRBJ2-7; no clear D gene. Trimming pared 1 base from V and 3 bases from J, leaving 13 bases between. The length of the CDR3 is 15 residues. Germline CDR1 LNHDA, CDR2 SQIVND (reference sequence). Full variable domain (outside the CDR3, taken from reference TRBV19 and TRBJ2-7): DGGITQSPKYLFRKEGQNVTLSCEQNLNHDAMYWYRQDPGQGLRLIYYSQIVNDFQKGDIAEGYSVSREKKESFPLTVTSAQKNPTAFYLCASSIVWESFYEQYFGPGTRLTVT.